These 18 T cell receptor beta chains were sequenced from one sample in a study of T cells in Graves' hyperthyroidism and ophthalmopathy. TCR beta CDR3 regions were amplified from RNA. Using the HTBI primer set, a first-round RT-PCR was run on the TCR CDR3. TCRdb used MiXCR to reprocess the multiplex PCR reads, holding one entry per CDR3 protein. The sample lists 600,000 to 700,000 distinct CDR3 sequences, roughly 15% seen once, with 3.5% to 4.5% in the top ten. Input material: blood. All receptors come from a woman between 40 and 55 years old with Graves' ophthalmopathy.

V usage is TRBV30 and J usage is TRBJ2-7; D might be TRBD1 or TRBD2, each matching 5 bases. The germline V gene has CDR1 GTSNPN and CDR2 SVGIG (reference sequence). Trimming took 0 bases from V and 4 from J, leaving 16 bases between them. This CDR3 spans 15 amino acids. In DNA, the CDR3 is TGTGCCTGGAGTGTACCGGGGCGAGATGTTTACGAGCAGTACTTC. This gives the protein CAWSVPGRDVYEQYF.

This clonotype was counted only a few times. The chain joins TRBV12-3 or TRBV12-4 to TRBJ1-1, with unresolved D. The CDR3 consists of 15 residues. Trimming took 6 bases from V and 1 from J, leaving 15 bases between them. CDR3 residues: CASSQRVPSNTEAFF. The CDR3 coding sequence is TGTGCCAGCAGCCAAAGGGTCCCTTCGAACACTGAAGCTTTCTTT.

This clonotype occurred once. This may come from a read error, since a much larger clone is one base off. The chain combines TRBV11-2 with TRBJ1-2, with a possible D match to TRBD1 (5 bases). Trimming stripped 4 bases from V and 5 bases from J, with 17 bases between. The CDR3 spans 15 residues. The germline V gene encodes CDR1 SGHAT and CDR2 FQNNGV. The CDR3 is CASSSSPDKAYGYTF. The CDR3 DNA is TGTGCCAGCAGCTCTTCCCCGGACAAAGCTTATGGCTACACCTTC.

This clonotype was seen at least ten times. The genes are TRBV12-3 or TRBV12-4 and TRBJ2-7; 8 nucleotides line up with TRBD2. This CDR3 comprises 13 residues. V shed 4 bases and J 6 bases; nucleotides not matched to a gene: 5. CDR3 in DNA: TGTGCCAGCAGTTCCAACAGCGGGAGCGAGCAGTACTTC. This gives the protein CASSSNSGSEQYF.

This clonotype showed up just a few times. The V call is TRBV7-8, the J call TRBJ2-7, with D unresolved. Trimming cost V 1 base and J 6 bases, with 7 bases left between them. Germline values: CDR1 SGHVS, CDR2 FQNEAQ. This CDR3 has 12 residues. DNA for the CDR3: TGTGCCAGCAGCTTAGGTCCCCCCGAGCAGTACTTC. This gives the protein CASSLGPPEQYF.

This clonotype was recorded many times. The gene calls are TRBV7-2 and TRBJ2-7; perhaps TRBD1 as D (6 bases). V dropped 5 bases and J dropped 5 bases, with 22 bases sitting between them. Germline lookup yields CDR1 SGHTA and CDR2 FQGNSA. The CDR3 runs to 16 residues. The CDR3: CASSLSGAGAGHEQYF. The CDR3 DNA is TGTGCCAGCAGCCTATCAGGGGCAGGGGCCGGCCACGAGCAGTACTTC.

This clonotype came up many times. The rearrangement links TRBV29-1 to TRBJ1-1; D remains ambiguous. The CDR3 totals 11 residues. Deletions cut 2 bases from V and 6 bases from J, with 7 bases between. CDR1 is SQVTM, CDR2 ANQGSEA, per germline. CDR3 bases: TGCAGCGTTGAACTGGGCCCTGAAGCTTTCTTT. Translating gives CSVELGPEAFF.

In this sample, this clonotype turned up many times. The chain uses TRBV28 and TRBJ2-5, with TRBD2 identical over 12 bases. With V trimmed by 4 bases and J by 5 bases, 11 bases remained unmatched. CDR1 and CDR2 (germline): MDHEN, SYDVKM. This CDR3 is 17 amino acids long. The CDR3 DNA follows: TGTGCCAGCAGTTCCCCCTTGACTAGCGGGAGATCCGAGACCCAGTACTTC. Its translation is CASSSPLTSGRSETQYF.

Many counts were recorded for this clonotype. V and J are TRBV7-1 and TRBJ2-2, with 14 bases identical to TRBD2. Being an ORF, TRBV7-1 has a function that is uncertain. V gave up 3 bases and J gave up 7 bases; unmatched junction bases: 16. The CDR3 totals 20 residues. The CDR3 spells CASSSPAPGLAGVGSGELFF. The DNA for the CDR3 is TGTGCCAGCAGCTCCCCGGCCCCGGGACTAGCGGGAGTAGGGAGCGGGGAGCTGTTTTTT.

This clonotype was seen ten or more times. The rearrangement links TRBV7-6 to TRBJ2-5; D is unresolved. The CDR3 has 12 residues. The V gene lost 2 bases and the J gene lost 3 bases, with 4 bases spanning the gap. CDR1 is SGHVS, CDR2 FNYEAQ, per germline. CDR3 amino acids: CASSLWEETQYF. CDR3 DNA sequence: TGTGCCAGCAGCTTATGGGAAGAGACCCAGTACTTC.

This chain uses TRBV9 with TRBJ2-2, with a weak D call TRBD2 (6 bases). Trimming left V 0 bases short and J 16 bases short, with 22 bases between. Germline CDR1 reads SGDLS; CDR2 reads YYNGEE. This CDR3 has 15 residues. The CDR3 nucleotides are TGTGCCAGCAGCGTAGAACCCTCGGGAGTGGTTGGACCGTTTTTT. Protein: CASSVEPSGVVGPFF.

This clonotype was detected ten times or more. The CDR3 region has the DNA TGTGCCAGCCAAGGGACGGGAGCCTACGAGCAGTACTTC. Its protein is CASQGTGAYEQYF. The chain carries TRBV6-2 or TRBV6-3 and TRBJ2-7; the D gene is possibly TRBD2 (6 bases). CDR1 and CDR2 (germline): MNHEY, SVGEGT. The CDR3 extends over 13 amino acids. Trimming pared 8 bases from V and 2 bases from J, leaving 13 bases between.

This clonotype has at least ten counts. The V and J genes are TRBV9 and TRBJ2-7; 7 nucleotides match TRBD2. CDR1 and CDR2 from the germline V gene are SGDLS and YYNGEE. Trimming cost V 4 bases and J 5 bases; bases outside gene matches: 9. The CDR3 contains 14 residues. The CDR3, as DNA: TGTGCCAGCAGCCCAAGACTAGCCAGCAACGAGCAGTACTTC. Encoded protein: CASSPRLASNEQYF.

At least ten counts were recorded for this clonotype. The chain has TRBV20-1 and TRBJ2-5; D gene ambiguous. The CDR3 is made up of 12 amino acids. Germline V lookup: CDR1 DFQATT, CDR2 SNEGSKA (reference sequence). V was cut by 3 bases and J by 4 bases, with 9 bases left in between. CDR3 coding DNA: TGCAGTGCTAGCGCCGGGCCAGAGACCCAGTACTTC. Amino acids: CSASAGPETQYF.

This clonotype was seen at least ten times. The chain's CDR3 is CASSTHRRTQETQYF. The CDR3 bases are TGTGCCAGCAGTACACACAGAAGAACCCAAGAGACCCAGTACTTC. The rearrangement joins TRBV6-5 to TRBJ2-5; D is undetermined. CDR1 and CDR2 (germline): MNHEY, SVGAGI. Trimming took off 5 bases at V and 1 base at J, with 14 bases between the two ends. The CDR3 spans 15 residues.

This clonotype was observed many times. This chain joins TRBV20-1 and TRBJ1-2; weak D call: TRBD1 (5 bases). The V and J ends lost 6 bases and 2 bases respectively, with 16 bases between them. CDR1 DFQATT and CDR2 SNEGSKA come from the germline V gene (reference sequence). The CDR3 runs to 14 residues. The CDR3 sequence is CSARQSLTNYGYTF. The CDR3 bases are TGCAGTGCCAGACAGTCATTGACCAACTATGGCTACACCTTC.

In this sample, this clonotype turned up many times. The gene calls are TRBV24-1 and TRBJ2-2; D gene unclear. Per the germline V gene, CDR1 is KGHDR and CDR2 is SFDVKD. Trimming removed 3 bases from V and 3 bases from J, with 4 bases in between. This CDR3 has 13 residues. CDR3 DNA: TGTGCCACCAGTGATACTTACACCGGGGAGCTGTTTTTT. This sequence encodes CATSDTYTGELFF.

This clonotype was observed a few times. The chain is built from TRBV2 and TRBJ1-6; possibly TRBD1 for D (5 bases). The CDR3 is 16 amino acids. Germline lookup yields CDR1 SNHLY and CDR2 FYNNEI. Trimming removed 1 base from V and 11 bases from J, with 18 bases in between. CDR3 bases: TGTGCCAGCAGTGAAGACAGGACTCGGACTGGGGCACCCCTCCACTTT. Translation: CASSEDRTRTGAPLHF.